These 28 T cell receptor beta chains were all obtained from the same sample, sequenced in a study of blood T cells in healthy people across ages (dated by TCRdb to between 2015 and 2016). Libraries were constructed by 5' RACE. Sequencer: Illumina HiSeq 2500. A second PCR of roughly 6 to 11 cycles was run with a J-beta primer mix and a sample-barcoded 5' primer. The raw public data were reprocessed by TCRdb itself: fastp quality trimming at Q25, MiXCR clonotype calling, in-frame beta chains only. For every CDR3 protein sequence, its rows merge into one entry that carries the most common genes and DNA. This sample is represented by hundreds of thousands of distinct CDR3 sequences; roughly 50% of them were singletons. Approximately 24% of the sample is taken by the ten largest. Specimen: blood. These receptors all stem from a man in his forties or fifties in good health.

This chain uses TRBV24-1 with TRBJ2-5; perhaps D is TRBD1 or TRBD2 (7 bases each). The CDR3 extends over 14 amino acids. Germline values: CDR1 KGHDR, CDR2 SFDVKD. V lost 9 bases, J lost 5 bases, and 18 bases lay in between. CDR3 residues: CATQAGGALETQYF. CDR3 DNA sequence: TGTGCCACCCAGGCAGGGGGGGCCTTGGAGACCCAGTACTTC.

The CDR3 DNA sequence: TGTGCCAGCAGCCAAATCTCTGCTAGCGGGGGGTCCTACAATGAGCAGTTCTTC. Its translation: CASSQISASGGSYNEQFF. The rearrangement uses TRBV4-2 and TRBJ2-1, with TRBD2 identical over 11 bases. The CDR3 runs 18 residues. The junction had 7 bases not matched to a gene; V was cut back by 2 bases and J by 1 base. Germline V gives CDR1 LGHNA, CDR2 YNFKEQ.

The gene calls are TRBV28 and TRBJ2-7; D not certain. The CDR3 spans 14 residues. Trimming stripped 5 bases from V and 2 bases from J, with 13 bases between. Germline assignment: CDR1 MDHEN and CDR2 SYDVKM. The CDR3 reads CASSVLSTPYEQYF. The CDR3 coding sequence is TGTGCCAGCAGTGTGCTGAGCACCCCCTACGAGCAGTACTTC.

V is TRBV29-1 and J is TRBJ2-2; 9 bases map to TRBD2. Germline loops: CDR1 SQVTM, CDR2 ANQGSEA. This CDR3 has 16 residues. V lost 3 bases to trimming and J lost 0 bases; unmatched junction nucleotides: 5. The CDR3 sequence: CSVERLADANTGELFF. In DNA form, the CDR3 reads TGCAGCGTTGAGCGACTAGCGGATGCGAACACCGGGGAGCTGTTTTTT.

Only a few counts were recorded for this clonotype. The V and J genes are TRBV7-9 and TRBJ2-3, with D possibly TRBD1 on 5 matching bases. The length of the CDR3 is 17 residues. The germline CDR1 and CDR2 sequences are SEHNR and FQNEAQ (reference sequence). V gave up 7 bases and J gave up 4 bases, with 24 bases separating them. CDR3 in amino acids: CASKPQGFSIRADTQYF. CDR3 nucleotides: TGTGCCAGCAAGCCGCAGGGTTTCAGTATTCGCGCAGATACGCAGTATTTT. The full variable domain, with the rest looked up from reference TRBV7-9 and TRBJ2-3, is DTGVSQNPRHKITKRGQNVTFRCDPISEHNRLYWYRQTLGQGPEFLTYFQNEAQLEKSRLLSDRFSAERPKGSFSTLEIQRTEQGDSAMYLCASKPQGFSIRADTQYFGPGTRLTVL.

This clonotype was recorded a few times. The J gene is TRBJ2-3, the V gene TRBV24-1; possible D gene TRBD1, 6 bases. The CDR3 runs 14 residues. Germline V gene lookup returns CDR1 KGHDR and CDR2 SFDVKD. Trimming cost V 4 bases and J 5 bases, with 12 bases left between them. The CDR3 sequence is CATSEYRAEDTQYF. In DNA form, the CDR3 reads TGTGCCACCAGTGAGTACAGGGCGGAAGATACGCAGTATTTT.

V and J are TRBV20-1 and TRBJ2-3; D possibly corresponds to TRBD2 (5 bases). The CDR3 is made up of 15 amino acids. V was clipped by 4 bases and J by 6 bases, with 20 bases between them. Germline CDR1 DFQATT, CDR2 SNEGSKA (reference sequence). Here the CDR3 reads CSATWARGSADTQYF. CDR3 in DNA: TGCAGTGCTACGTGGGCCCGAGGGTCAGCGGATACGCAGTATTTT.

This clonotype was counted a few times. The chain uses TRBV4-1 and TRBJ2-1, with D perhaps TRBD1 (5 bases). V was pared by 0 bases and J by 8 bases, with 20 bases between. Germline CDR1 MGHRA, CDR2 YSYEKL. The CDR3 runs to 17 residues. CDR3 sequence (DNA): TGCGCCAGCAGCCAAGATGGTTCGGTAGGTTGGGGCGATGAGCAGTTCTTC. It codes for CASSQDGSVGWGDEQFF.

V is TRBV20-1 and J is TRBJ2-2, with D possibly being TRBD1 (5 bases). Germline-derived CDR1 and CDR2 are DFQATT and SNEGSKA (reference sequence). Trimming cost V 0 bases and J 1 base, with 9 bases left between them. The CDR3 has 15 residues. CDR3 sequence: CSARDGALNTGELFF. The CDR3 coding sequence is TGCAGTGCTAGAGATGGGGCCTTGAACACCGGGGAGCTGTTTTTT.

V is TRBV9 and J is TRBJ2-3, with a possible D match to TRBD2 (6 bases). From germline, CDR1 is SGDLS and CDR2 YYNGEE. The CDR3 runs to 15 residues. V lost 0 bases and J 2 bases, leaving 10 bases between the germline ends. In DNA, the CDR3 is TGTGCCAGCAGCGTAGTCGCGGACTACACAGATACGCAGTATTTT. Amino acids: CASSVVADYTDTQYF.

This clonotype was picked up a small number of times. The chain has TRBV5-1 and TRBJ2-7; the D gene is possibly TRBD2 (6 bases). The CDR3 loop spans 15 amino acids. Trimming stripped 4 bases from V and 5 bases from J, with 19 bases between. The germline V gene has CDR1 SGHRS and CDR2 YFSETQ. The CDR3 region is CASSQGPVAAHEQYF. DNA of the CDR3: TGCGCCAGCAGCCAAGGTCCGGTAGCGGCCCACGAGCAGTACTTC.

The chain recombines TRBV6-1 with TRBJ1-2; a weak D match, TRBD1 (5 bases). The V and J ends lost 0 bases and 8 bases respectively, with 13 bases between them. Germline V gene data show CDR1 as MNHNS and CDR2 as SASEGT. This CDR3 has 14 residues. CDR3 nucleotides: TGTGCCAGCAGTGAAGCGTCGGGGGGTAAAGGCTACACCTTC. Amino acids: CASSEASGGKGYTF.

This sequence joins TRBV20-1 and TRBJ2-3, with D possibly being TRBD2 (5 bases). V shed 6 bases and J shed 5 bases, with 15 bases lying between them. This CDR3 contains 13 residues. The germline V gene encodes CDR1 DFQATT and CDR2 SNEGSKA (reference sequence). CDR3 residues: CSALWWEQDTQYF. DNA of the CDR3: TGCAGTGCCCTGTGGTGGGAGCAAGATACGCAGTATTTT.

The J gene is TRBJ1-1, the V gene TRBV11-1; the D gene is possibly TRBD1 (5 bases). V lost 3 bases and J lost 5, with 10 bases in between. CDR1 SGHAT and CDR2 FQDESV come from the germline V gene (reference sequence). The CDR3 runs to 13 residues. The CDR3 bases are TGTGCCAGCAGCTTCTGGGGGGGGACTGAAGCTTTCTTT. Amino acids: CASSFWGGTEAFF.

The CDR3 region is CASSLDGQGGTEQYF. CDR3 nucleotides: TGCGCCAGCAGCTTGGATGGACAGGGTGGAACCGAGCAGTACTTC. The chain carries TRBV5-1 and TRBJ2-7, with 8 bases aligning to TRBD1. From germline, CDR1 is SGHRS and CDR2 YFSETQ. The length of the CDR3 is 15 residues. V dropped 0 bases and J dropped 6; count of bases not matched to a gene: 8.

This chain's CDR3 is CASGLGPSEQYF. CDR3 bases: TGTGCTAGTGGTTTGGGGCCTTCCGAGCAGTACTTC. The rearrangement uses TRBV12-5 and TRBJ2-7; D unresolved. Trimming stripped 1 base from V and 6 bases from J, with 7 bases between. The germline CDR1 and CDR2 sequences are LGHNT and FRNRAP. The CDR3 consists of 12 residues.

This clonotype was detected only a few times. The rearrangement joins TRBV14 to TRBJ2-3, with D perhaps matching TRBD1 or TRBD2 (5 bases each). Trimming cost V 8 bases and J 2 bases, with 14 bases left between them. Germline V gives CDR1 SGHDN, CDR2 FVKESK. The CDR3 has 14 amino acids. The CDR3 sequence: CASSPGRLTDTQYF. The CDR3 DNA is TGTGCCAGCTCACCGGGACGGCTCACAGATACGCAGTATTTT.

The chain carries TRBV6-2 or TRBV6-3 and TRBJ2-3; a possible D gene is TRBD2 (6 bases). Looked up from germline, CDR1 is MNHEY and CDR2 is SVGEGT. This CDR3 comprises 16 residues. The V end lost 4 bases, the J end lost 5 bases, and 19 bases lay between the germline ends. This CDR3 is CASSSRDSLRGDTQYF. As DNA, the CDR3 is TGTGCCAGCAGTTCACGGGACTCTCTTCGGGGAGATACGCAGTATTTT.

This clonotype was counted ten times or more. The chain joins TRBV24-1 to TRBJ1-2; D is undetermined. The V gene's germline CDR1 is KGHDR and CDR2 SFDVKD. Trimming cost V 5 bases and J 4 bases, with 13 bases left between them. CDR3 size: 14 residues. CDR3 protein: CATSGVREPYGYTF. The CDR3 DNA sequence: TGTGCCACCAGTGGTGTGCGGGAACCCTATGGCTACACCTTC.

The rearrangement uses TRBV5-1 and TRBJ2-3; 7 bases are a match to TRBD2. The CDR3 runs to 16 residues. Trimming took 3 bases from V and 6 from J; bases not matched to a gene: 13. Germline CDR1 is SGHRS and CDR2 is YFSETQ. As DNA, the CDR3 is TGCGCCAGCAGCTCGAAGACTAGCTACCGCGGTGATACGCAGTATTTT. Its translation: CASSSKTSYRGDTQYF.

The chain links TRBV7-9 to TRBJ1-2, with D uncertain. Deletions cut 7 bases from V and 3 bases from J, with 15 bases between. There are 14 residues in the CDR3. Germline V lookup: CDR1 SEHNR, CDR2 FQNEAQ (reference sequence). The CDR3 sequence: CASTPRGSHYGYTF. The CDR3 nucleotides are TGTGCCAGCACCCCAAGAGGTTCTCACTATGGCTACACCTTC.

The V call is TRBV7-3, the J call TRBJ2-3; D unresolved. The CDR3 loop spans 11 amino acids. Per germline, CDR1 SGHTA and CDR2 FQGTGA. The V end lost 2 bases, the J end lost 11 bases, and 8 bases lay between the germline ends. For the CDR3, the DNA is TGTGCCAGCAGCTTAGGGCGGTGGCAGTATTTT. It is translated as CASSLGRWQYF.

The CDR3 reads CASSPRRTSGRAEQFF. CDR3 sequence (DNA): TGTGCCAGCAGCCCACGACGGACTAGCGGGAGAGCTGAGCAGTTCTTC. The genes are TRBV7-3 and TRBJ2-1, with 13 positions matching TRBD2. Per germline, CDR1 SGHTA and CDR2 FQGTGA. This CDR3 has 16 amino acids. V was clipped by 5 bases and J by 9 bases; unmatched bases: 10.

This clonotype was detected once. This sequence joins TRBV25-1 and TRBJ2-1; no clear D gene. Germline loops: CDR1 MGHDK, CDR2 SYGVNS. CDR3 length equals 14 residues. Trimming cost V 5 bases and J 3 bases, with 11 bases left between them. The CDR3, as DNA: TGTGCCAGCAGTCTGACTGGTTTCTACAATGAGCAGTTCTTC. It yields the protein CASSLTGFYNEQFF.

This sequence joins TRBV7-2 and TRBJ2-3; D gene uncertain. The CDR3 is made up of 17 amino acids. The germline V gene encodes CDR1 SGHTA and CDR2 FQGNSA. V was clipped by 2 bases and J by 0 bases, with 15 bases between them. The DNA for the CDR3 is TGTGCCAGCAGCTTAAATCGGGCAGAGACTAGCACAGATACGCAGTATTTT. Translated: CASSLNRAETSTDTQYF. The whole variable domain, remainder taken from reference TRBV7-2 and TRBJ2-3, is GAGVSQSPSNKVTEKGKDVELRCDPISGHTALYWYRQSLGQGLEFLIYFQGNSAPDKSGLPSDRFSAERTGGSVSTLTIQRTQQEDSAVYLCASSLNRAETSTDTQYFGPGTRLTVL.

The CDR3 loop is CASRPGTGYTEAFF. In nucleotides, the CDR3 is TGTGCCAGCAGGCCCGGGACAGGGTACACTGAAGCTTTCTTT. J is TRBJ1-1 and V is TRBV7-2, with 9 nucleotides matching TRBD1. Germline CDR1 and CDR2: SGHTA and FQGNSA. This CDR3 spans 14 amino acids. J lost 3 bases, V lost 6 bases, and 5 bases had no gene match. Together with reference TRBV7-2 and TRBJ1-1, the CDR3 gives the full variable domain: GAGVSQSPSNKVTEKGKDVELRCDPISGHTALYWYRQSLGQGLEFLIYFQGNSAPDKSGLPSDRFSAERTGGSVSTLTIQRTQQEDSAVYLCASRPGTGYTEAFFGQGTRLTVV.

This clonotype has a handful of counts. The CDR3 nucleotides are TGTGCCAGCGTCCCGGGGGCAGTCGACATAATGGAGACCCAGTACTTC. Amino acids: CASVPGAVDIMETQYF. This sequence joins TRBV7-9 and TRBJ2-5; tentatively, D is TRBD1 or TRBD2 (6 bases each). Trimming took off 8 bases at V and 5 bases at J, with 24 bases between the two ends. This CDR3 is 16 amino acids long. CDR1 is SEHNR, CDR2 FQNEAQ, per germline (reference sequence).

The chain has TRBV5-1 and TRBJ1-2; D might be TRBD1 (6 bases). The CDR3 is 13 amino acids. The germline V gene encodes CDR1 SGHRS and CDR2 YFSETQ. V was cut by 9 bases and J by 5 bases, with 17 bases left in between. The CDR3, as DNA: TGCGCCACAAAACCAGGGGAGGGATATGGCTACACCTTC. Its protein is CATKPGEGYGYTF.